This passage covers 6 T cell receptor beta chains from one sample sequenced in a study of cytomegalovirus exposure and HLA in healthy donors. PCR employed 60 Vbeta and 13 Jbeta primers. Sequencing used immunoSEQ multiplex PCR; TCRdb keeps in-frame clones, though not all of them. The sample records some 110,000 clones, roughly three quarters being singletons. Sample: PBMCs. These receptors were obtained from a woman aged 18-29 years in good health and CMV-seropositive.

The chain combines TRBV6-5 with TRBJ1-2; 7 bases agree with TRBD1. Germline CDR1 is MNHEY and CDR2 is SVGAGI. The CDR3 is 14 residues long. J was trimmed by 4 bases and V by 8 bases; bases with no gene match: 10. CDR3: CASGKQGISYGYTF. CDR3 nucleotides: TGTGCCAGCGGCAAACAGGGGATAAGCTATGGCTACACCTTC.

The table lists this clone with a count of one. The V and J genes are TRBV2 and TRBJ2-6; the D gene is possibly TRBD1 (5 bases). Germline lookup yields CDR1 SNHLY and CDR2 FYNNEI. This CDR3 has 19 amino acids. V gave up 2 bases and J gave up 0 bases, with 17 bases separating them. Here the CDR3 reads CASSEYQGTATSGANVLTF. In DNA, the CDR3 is TGTGCCAGCAGTGAATATCAGGGTACGGCGACCTCTGGGGCCAACGTCCTGACTTTC.

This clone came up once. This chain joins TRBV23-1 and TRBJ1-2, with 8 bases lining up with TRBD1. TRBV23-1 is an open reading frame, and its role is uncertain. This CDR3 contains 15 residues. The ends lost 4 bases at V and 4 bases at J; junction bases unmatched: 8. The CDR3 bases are TGCGCCAGCAGTCTACAGGGGGTTGGAACCTATGGCTACACCTTC. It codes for CASSLQGVGTYGYTF.

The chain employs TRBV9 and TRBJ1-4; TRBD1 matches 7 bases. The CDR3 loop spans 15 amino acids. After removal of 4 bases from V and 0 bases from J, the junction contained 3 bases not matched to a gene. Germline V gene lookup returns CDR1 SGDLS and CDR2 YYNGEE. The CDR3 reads CASSQTGSTNEKLFF. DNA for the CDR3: TGTGCCAGCAGCCAGACAGGGTCAACTAATGAAAAACTGTTTTTT.

CDR3: CASSPGGYEQYF. The CDR3 DNA sequence: TGTGCCAGCAGCCCAGGGGGGTACGAGCAGTACTTC. V is TRBV7-9 and J is TRBJ2-7; D possibly corresponds to TRBD1 (7 bases). Trimming pared 5 bases from V and 4 bases from J, leaving 9 bases between. The CDR3 totals 12 residues. Germline V lookup: CDR1 SEHNR, CDR2 FQNEAQ (reference sequence). Together with reference TRBV7-9 and TRBJ2-7, the CDR3 gives the full variable domain: DTGVSQNPRHKITKRGQNVTFRCDPISEHNRLYWYRQTLGQGPEFLTYFQNEAQLEKSRLLSDRFSAERPKGSFSTLEIQRTEQGDSAMYLCASSPGGYEQYFGPGTRLTVT.

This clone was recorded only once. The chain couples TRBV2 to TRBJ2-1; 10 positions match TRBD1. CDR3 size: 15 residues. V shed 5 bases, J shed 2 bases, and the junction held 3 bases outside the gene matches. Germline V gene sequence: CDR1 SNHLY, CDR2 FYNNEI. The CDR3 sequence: CASSPGTGAYNEQFF. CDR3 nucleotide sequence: TGTGCCAGCAGTCCCGGGACAGGGGCCTACAATGAGCAGTTCTTC.